Listed below are T cell receptor beta chains from one sample, sequenced in a study of blood T cell repertoires in COVID-19. Clones were sequenced by immunoSEQ multiplex PCR, and TCRdb holds only the in-frame ones, with some missing. The table records a few hundred thousand clones, around 81% of them present only once. Sample: peripheral blood. The receptors shown here come from a young man who had recovered from COVID-19. Each CDR3 is given with its conserved first and last residue.

j_call v_call cdr3_aa
TRBJ1-4 TRBV28 CASSVYRGTSEKLFF
TRBJ1-1 TRBV3-1/TRBV3-2 CAVRDSGTEAFF
TRBJ2-3 TRBV5-1 CASRYNQGAADTQYF
TRBJ1-4 TRBV18 CASSPAKLDEKLFF
TRBJ2-1 TRBV10-3 CAISKSSRYNEQFF
TRBJ1-2 TRBV5-8 CASSFVHQLNYGYTF
TRBJ2-2 TRBV25-1 CASRSRGELFF
TRBJ1-1 TRBV3-1/TRBV3-2 CASSHRGQIMNTEAFF
TRBJ1-4 TRBV3-1/TRBV3-2 CASSRDSEKLFF
TRBJ2-3 TRBV9 CASSVSYGGAHTQYF
TRBJ2-1 TRBV6-4 CASSVQGAAYNEQFF
TRBJ2-1 TRBV19 CASMAGRYNEQFF
TRBJ2-5 TRBV10-3 CATQYQETQYF
TRBJ2-2 TRBV6-7 CASSYSREKAAGELFF
TRBJ2-5 TRBV3-1/TRBV3-2 CASSQDEGGMLQETQYF
TRBJ1-5 TRBV6-5 CASSSFESQPQHF
TRBJ2-3 TRBV15 CATSIHRQGGTDTQYF
TRBJ1-5 TRBV6-1 CASSEKAGGVNSNQPQHF
TRBJ1-5 TRBV19 CASSATGGNQPQHF
TRBJ1-2 TRBV7-9 CASSLGTRVGYTF
TRBJ1-5 TRBV19 CASSGYRGLPSNQPQHF
TRBJ1-4 TRBV7-8 CASSAAPRGGVGEKLFF
TRBJ2-3 TRBV7-3 CASSPSGSTDTQYF
TRBJ2-5 TRBV7-9 CASSLPTGGLVTQYF
TRBJ2-1 TRBV7-9 CASSERGLKYNEQFF
TRBJ2-3 TRBV18 CASSPTGGTDTQYF
TRBJ2-2 TRBV2 CASSLLGTGPNTGELFF
TRBJ1-6 TRBV10-3 CAISEPRPGQGRFGNSPLHF
TRBJ1-2 TRBV7-2 CASSLASRVYGYTF
TRBJ1-6 TRBV6-6 CASSSRDRVYNSPLHF
TRBJ1-2 TRBV4-1 CASSQDLYGYTF
TRBJ1-5 TRBV7-8 CASSPGGFYQPQHF
TRBJ1-1 TRBV9 CASSGITGVNTEAFF
TRBJ1-4 TRBV27 CASSLTRDSYEKLFF
TRBJ2-1 TRBV12-3/TRBV12-4 CASSQGFEQFF
TRBJ1-4 TRBV19 CASSRTGENEKLFF
TRBJ1-4 TRBV28 CASSSGTTNEKLFF
TRBJ2-6 TRBV2 CASSRTSISGANVLTF
TRBJ1-1 TRBV7-8 CASRRQEDTEAFF
TRBJ2-5 TRBV2 CASSGEETQYF
TRBJ1-1 TRBV27 CASSRQGTAMNTEAFF
TRBJ2-3 TRBV28 CASSRPVGGQSTDTQYF
TRBJ1-3 TRBV7-9 CASTLGTSGNTIYF
TRBJ1-6 TRBV9 CASSVTQGPDSPLHF
TRBJ2-5 TRBV3-1/TRBV3-2 CASSQETGIETQYF
TRBJ2-3 TRBV2 CASSVMGRPDTQYF
TRBJ2-2 TRBV10-2 CASSEHSGTSSGELFF
TRBJ2-7 TRBV2 CASSGGGHEQYF
TRBJ2-7 TRBV7-3 CASSLMPSGAYEQYF